Listed here are 21 T cell receptor beta chains from one sample, sequenced in a study of T-cell reconstitution after alpha-beta-depleted transplantation in children. As it was prepared, the TCRbeta library received unique molecular identifiers. TCRdb itself ran the PCR reads through MiXCR, one entry per CDR3 protein. Of 500,000 or so distinct CDR3 sequences listed, about 30% are singletons. The sample was PBMCs from the stem cell graft donor, taken from the stem cell graft. These receptors were collected from a human donor who donated a stem cell graft to a child with aplastic anemia.

This clonotype was seen more than once but under ten times. The rearrangement links TRBV6-2 or TRBV6-3 to TRBJ2-3, with 12 bases identical to TRBD2. This CDR3 has 14 amino acids. Losses at the gene ends were 6 bases for V and 8 bases for J; bases not matched to a gene: 6. The germline V gene encodes CDR1 MNHEY and CDR2 SVGEGT. The CDR3 is CASRLAGGPVTQYF. CDR3 sequence (DNA): TGTGCCAGCAGGCTAGCGGGAGGGCCGGTTACGCAGTATTTT.

This clonotype was counted ten times or more. The chain combines TRBV5-1 with TRBJ1-1, with 8 positions matching TRBD1. Germline V gene data show CDR1 as SGHRS and CDR2 as YFSETQ. This CDR3 has 12 amino acids. Losses at the gene ends were 8 bases for V and 5 bases for J; bases not matched to a gene: 5. CDR3 DNA sequence: TGCGCCAGTGGACAGGGTGGAACTGAAGCTTTCTTT. This encodes CASGQGGTEAFF. The whole variable domain, remainder taken from reference TRBV5-1 and TRBJ1-1, is KAGVTQTPRYLIKTRGQQVTLSCSPISGHRSVSWYQQTPGQGLQFLFEYFSETQRNKGNFPGRFSGRQFSNSRSEMNVSTLELGDSALYLCASGQGGTEAFFGQGTRLTVV.

The chain employs TRBV7-9 and TRBJ1-1, with D maybe TRBD1 (6 bases). CDR3 length: 15 amino acids. Germline CDR1 reads SEHNR; CDR2 reads FQNEAQ (reference sequence). V was trimmed by 4 bases and J by 1 base, leaving 13 bases between them. DNA for the CDR3: TGTGCCAGCAGCTCACAGGGAATCGAGAACACTGAAGCTTTCTTT. Translated: CASSSQGIENTEAFF.

In its sample, this clonotype was seen a few times. The chain recombines TRBV29-1 with TRBJ2-1, with D unresolved. Trimming stripped 3 bases from V and 7 bases from J, with 7 bases between. The CDR3 runs to 11 residues. Germline lookup yields CDR1 SQVTM and CDR2 ANQGSEA. Written as DNA, the CDR3 is TGCAGCGTTGATCCCGAGAATGAGCAGTTCTTC. Encoded protein: CSVDPENEQFF.

Written as DNA, the CDR3 is TGTGCCAGCAGCTTAGCGCCGGGACTTCTCTCTAGCACAGATACGCAGTATTTT. Protein sequence: CASSLAPGLLSSTDTQYF. The chain couples TRBV7-8 to TRBJ2-3, with D perhaps TRBD2 (6 bases). CDR3 size: 18 residues. The germline CDR1 and CDR2 sequences are SGHVS and FQNEAQ. Trimming left V 0 bases short and J 0 bases short, with 16 bases between.

This clonotype showed up just a few times. This chain links TRBV18 with TRBJ1-5, with 7 bases matching TRBD1. The CDR3 runs 16 residues. CDR1 is KGHSH, CDR2 LQKENI, per germline. The J segment lost 1 base and the V segment lost 3 bases, leaving 6 bases of the junction unmatched. The CDR3 loop reads CASSPSGGRSNQPQHF. As DNA, the CDR3 is TGTGCCAGCTCACCGTCAGGGGGTAGGAGCAATCAGCCCCAGCATTTT.

The sample holds a few counts of this clonotype. V gene TRBV6-5 combines with J gene TRBJ2-5; D remains unclear. Trimming took 6 bases from V and 2 from J, leaving 16 bases between them. This CDR3 has 15 amino acids. Germline-derived CDR1 and CDR2 are MNHEY and SVGAGI. The CDR3 region has the DNA TGTGCCAGCAGCAAATTTCAGACACCTCAAGAGACCCAGTACTTC. As protein: CASSKFQTPQETQYF.

This chain uses TRBV25-1 with TRBJ2-7; maybe TRBD2 (5 bases). This CDR3 has 14 residues. Deletions cut 8 bases from V and 0 bases from J, with 14 bases between. Germline V gene sequence: CDR1 MGHDK, CDR2 SYGVNS. The CDR3 region has the DNA TGTGCCAGCGGGTCTAGCTCCTACTCCTACGAGCAGTACTTC. As protein: CASGSSSYSYEQYF.

J is TRBJ2-1 and V is TRBV29-1; 8 bases line up with TRBD2. This CDR3 has 16 residues. V gave up 3 bases and J gave up 5 bases; unmatched junction bases: 12. Germline V gives CDR1 SQVTM, CDR2 ANQGSEA. In DNA form, the CDR3 reads TGCAGCGTTGATCGGGGCAGCGGGAGTTGGAACAATGAGCAGTTCTTC. This sequence encodes CSVDRGSGSWNNEQFF.

The chain joins TRBV19 to TRBJ2-7; 9 bases map to TRBD1. CDR1 is LNHDA, CDR2 SQIVND, per germline (reference sequence). This CDR3 has 15 amino acids. With V trimmed by 7 bases and J by 1 base, 8 bases remained unmatched. The CDR3 reads CASKDGTGNSYEQYF. The CDR3 DNA is TGTGCCAGTAAAGACGGGACAGGGAATTCCTACGAGCAGTACTTC.

V gene TRBV20-1 combines with J gene TRBJ1-1, with D possibly TRBD1 on 6 matching bases. The CDR3 consists of 11 residues. Germline lookup yields CDR1 DFQATT and CDR2 SNEGSKA (reference sequence). CDR3 bases: TGCACCCCGCAGAAGGGGGTGAGAGCTTTCTTT. This codes for CTPQKGVRAFF.

This chain joins TRBV24-1 and TRBJ1-2; D remains unclear. V gave up 6 bases and J gave up 3 bases, with 10 bases separating them. The CDR3 runs to 13 residues. CDR1 is KGHDR and CDR2 is SFDVKD in the germline V gene. The CDR3 sequence is CATSRGEDYGYTF. Here the CDR3 DNA reads TGTGCCACCAGTCGGGGTGAGGACTATGGCTACACCTTC.

This chain links TRBV11-1 with TRBJ1-4, with D possibly TRBD1 on 5 matching bases. The CDR3 is 18 residues long. V lost 3 bases and J 5 bases, leaving 22 bases between the germline ends. Per the germline V gene, CDR1 is SGHAT and CDR2 is FQDESV (reference sequence). The CDR3 reads CASSFKPSPGPMNEKLFF. CDR3 coding DNA: TGTGCCAGCAGCTTTAAGCCCTCACCGGGACCGATGAATGAAAAACTGTTTTTT.

The chain recombines TRBV7-2 with TRBJ1-5; 7 bases are shared with TRBD1. This CDR3 is built from 14 residues. The germline V gene encodes CDR1 SGHTA and CDR2 FQGNSA. The V segment lost 1 base and the J segment 7 bases; nucleotides outside the gene matches: 4. In DNA form, the CDR3 reads TGTGCCAGCAGCTTAGGGCAGGGGGAGCAGCCCCAGCATTTT. Its translation is CASSLGQGEQPQHF.

This clonotype was counted only a few times. The chain couples TRBV6-2 or TRBV6-3 to TRBJ2-3, with TRBD2 matching 11 bases. This CDR3 is built from 16 residues. J lost 4 bases, V lost 5 bases, and 8 bases had no gene match. Germline lookup yields CDR1 MNHEY and CDR2 SVGEGT. The CDR3, as DNA: TGTGCCAGCAGTGACTTAGCGGGAGGGCGGGCAGATACGCAGTATTTT. Translation gives CASSDLAGGRADTQYF.

The rearrangement joins TRBV29-1 to TRBJ1-1, with D maybe TRBD1 (5 bases). The CDR3 extends over 14 amino acids. Trimming removed 6 bases from V and 5 bases from J, with 19 bases in between. Germline CDR1 and CDR2: SQVTM and ANQGSEA. The CDR3 loop reads CSVRVGETETEAFF. The CDR3 DNA reads as TGCAGCGTCAGGGTGGGGGAGACGGAGACTGAAGCTTTCTTT.

This rearrangement joins TRBV20-1 to TRBJ1-4; 8 nucleotides line up with TRBD1. Germline V gene data show CDR1 as DFQATT and CDR2 as SNEGSKA (reference sequence). Trimming at V came to 2 bases and at J to 10 bases, leaving 6 bases not matched to a gene. The CDR3 is 13 amino acids. The CDR3 loop is CSARPGGRGKLFF. CDR3 bases: TGCAGTGCTAGACCAGGGGGCCGGGGAAAACTGTTTTTT.

V and J are TRBV6-2 or TRBV6-3 and TRBJ2-3; D gene ambiguous. Trimming pared 5 bases from V and 14 bases from J, leaving 17 bases between. The V gene's germline CDR1 is MNHEY and CDR2 SVGEGT. CDR3 size: 12 residues. CDR3 coding DNA: TGTGCCAGCAGTCACCACGCTCCTTACACGTATTTT. Protein product: CASSHHAPYTYF.

Notes on this clonotype: A junction end diverges from the germline sequence, so it may reflect a read error. This chain joins TRBV27 and TRBJ1-2, with 9 bases matching TRBD1. The V gene's germline CDR1 is MNHEY and CDR2 SMNVEV (reference sequence). The CDR3 sequence is 15 residues long. The DNA for the CDR3 is TGTGCCAGCAGTATTCCGGGACAGGGAATCGACGGCTACCCCTTC. Translating it yields CASSIPGQGIDGYPF.

The rearrangement links TRBV28 to TRBJ1-5, with D possibly matching TRBD1 (5 bases). Germline V CDR1 and CDR2: MDHEN, SYDVKM. V was cut by 7 bases and J by 5 bases, with 12 bases left in between. The CDR3 covers 13 residues. The CDR3 bases are TGTGCCAGCAAGGACACAGACTATCAGCCCCAGCATTTT. Its translation: CASKDTDYQPQHF. Drawing the rest from reference TRBV28 and TRBJ1-5, the complete variable domain is DVKVTQSSRYLVKRTGEKVFLECVQDMDHENMFWYRQDPGLGLRLIYFSYDVKMKEKGDIPEGYSVSREKKERFSLILESASTNQTSMYLCASKDTDYQPQHFGDGTRLSIL.

The rearrangement uses TRBV4-3 and TRBJ2-3; 7 nucleotides match TRBD2. Germline V gene lookup returns CDR1 LGHNA and CDR2 YSLEER. Trimming removed 3 bases from V and 4 bases from J; junction bases left unmatched: 10. The CDR3 is 16 amino acids. The CDR3 protein is CASSHQSRGVADTQYF. CDR3 nucleotides: TGCGCCAGCAGCCACCAAAGTCGGGGGGTAGCAGATACGCAGTATTTT.